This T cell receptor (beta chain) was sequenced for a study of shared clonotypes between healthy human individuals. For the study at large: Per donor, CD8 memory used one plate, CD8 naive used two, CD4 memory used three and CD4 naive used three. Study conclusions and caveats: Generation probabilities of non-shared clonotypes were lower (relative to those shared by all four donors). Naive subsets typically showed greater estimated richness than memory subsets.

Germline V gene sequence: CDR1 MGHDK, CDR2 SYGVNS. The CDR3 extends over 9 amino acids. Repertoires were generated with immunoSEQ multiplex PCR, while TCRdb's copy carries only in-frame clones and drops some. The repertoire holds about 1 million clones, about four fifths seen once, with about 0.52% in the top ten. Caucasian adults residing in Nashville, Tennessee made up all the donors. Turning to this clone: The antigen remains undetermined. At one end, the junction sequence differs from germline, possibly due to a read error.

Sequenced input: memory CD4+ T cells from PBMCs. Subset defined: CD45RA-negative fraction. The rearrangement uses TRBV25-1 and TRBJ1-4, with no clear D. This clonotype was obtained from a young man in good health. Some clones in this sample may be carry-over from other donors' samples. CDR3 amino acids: CAIHEKLFF. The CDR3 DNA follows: TGTGCCATCCATGAGAAACTGTTTTTT.